The subject of this entry is one T cell receptor beta chain. As yet, its antigen is unknown. This table comes from immunoSEQ multiplex PCR, and its TCRdb copy is limited to in-frame clones, with some not included. Of 100,000 to 150,000 clones in the sample, around 88% are singletons; the top ten hold approximately 12%. The V gene's germline CDR1 is LGHNT and CDR2 FRNRAP. V lost 0 bases and J 1 base, leaving 22 bases between the germline ends. This CDR3 comprises 19 residues. This record belongs to a study of T cell responses to AZD1222 COVID-19 vaccine. Study-wide points: Spike-specific TCRs gained breadth and depth after people received two AZD1222 doses.

The clonotype originates from an adult in good health. The chain recombines TRBV12-5 with TRBJ2-7; maybe TRBD1 (5 bases). The material was peripheral blood, obtained on day 0 of MenACWY control vaccination. In DNA, the CDR3 is TGTGCTAGTGGTTTGGTACTTGGCTCGACAGTCGGTATTTCCTACGAGCAGTACTTC. Amino acid sequence: CASGLVLGSTVGISYEQYF.